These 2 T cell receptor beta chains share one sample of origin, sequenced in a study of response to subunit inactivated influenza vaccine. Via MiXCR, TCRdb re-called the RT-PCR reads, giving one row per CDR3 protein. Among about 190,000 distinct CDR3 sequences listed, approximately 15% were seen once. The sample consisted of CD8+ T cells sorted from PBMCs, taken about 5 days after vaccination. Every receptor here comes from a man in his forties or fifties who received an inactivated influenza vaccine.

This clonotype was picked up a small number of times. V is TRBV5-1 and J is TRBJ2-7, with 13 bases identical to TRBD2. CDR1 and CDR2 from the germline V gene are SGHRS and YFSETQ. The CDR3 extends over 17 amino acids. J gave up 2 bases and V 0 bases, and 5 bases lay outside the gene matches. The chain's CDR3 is CASSLDGLAGAAYEQYF. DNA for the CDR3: TGCGCCAGCAGCTTGGACGGACTAGCGGGGGCCGCCTACGAGCAGTACTTC.

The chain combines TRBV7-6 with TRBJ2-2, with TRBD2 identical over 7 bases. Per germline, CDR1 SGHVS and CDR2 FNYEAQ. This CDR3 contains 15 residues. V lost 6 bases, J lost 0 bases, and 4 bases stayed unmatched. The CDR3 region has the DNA TGTGCCAGCAGTCTAGCGGAAGCGAACACCGGGGAGCTGTTTTTT. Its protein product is CASSLAEANTGELFF. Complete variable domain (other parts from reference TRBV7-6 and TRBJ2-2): GAGVSQSPRYKVTKRGQDVALRCDPISGHVSLYWYRQALGQGPEFLTYFNYEAQQDKSGLPNDRFSAERPEGSISTLTIQRTEQRDSAMYRCASSLAEANTGELFFGEGSRLTVL.